The T cell receptor beta chain described here comes from a study of T cells after yellow fever vaccination. Study context: SMART-Seq v4 Ultra Low Input prepared libraries from low-cell fractions.

This clonotype occurred many times. CDR3 length: 13 residues. Between the trimmed V and J ends, which lost 4 bases and 4 bases, there was a span of 9 bases. The 5'RACE template-switching step produced TCR cDNA and added a universal primer site and UMIs. TCRdb re-analysed the 5' RACE reads in MiXCR, keeping a single row per CDR3 protein. The data contain about 63,000 distinct CDR3 sequences, 7.4% of them seen just once; the ten biggest clones take up 36%. This receptor was identified in a man in his thirties or forties who received the YFV17D yellow fever vaccine. The chain joins TRBV12-3 or TRBV12-4 to TRBJ2-3; D uncertain. Sample: CD8+ T cells sorted from PBMCs, taken 15 days after the yellow fever booster vaccination. This chain's CDR3 is CASSWFHSDTQYF. CDR3 nucleotides: TGTGCCAGCAGTTGGTTTCACTCAGATACGCAGTATTTT.